This TCR beta chain was observed in a study of shared clonotypes between healthy human individuals. Per the study methods: From ImmunoSEQ came sequences covering only the junction and carrying no quality scores, so filtering differed. The assay was immunoSEQ multiplex PCR, and TCRdb's table has in-frame clones only and misses some. V, J and clone size are taken as reported in that table, and D and trimming were inferred from the DNA itself. The sample has roughly 1,100,000 clones, roughly 80% seen once. The CDR3 runs to 15 residues. After removal of 4 bases from V and 4 bases from J, the junction contained 9 bases not matched to a gene. The germline CDR1 and CDR2 sequences are SGHKS and YYEKEE (reference sequence). This clone was observed a single time.

This sequence was found in a young man in good health. The specimen sequenced was memory CD4+ T cells sorted from blood. Subset described: CD45RA-negative fraction. The chain employs TRBV5-5 and TRBJ2-7; 9 nucleotides align to TRBD2. CDR3: CASSREAGGSYEQYF. CDR3 nucleotides: TGTGCCAGCAGCCGTGAAGCGGGGGGATCTTACGAGCAGTACTTC.